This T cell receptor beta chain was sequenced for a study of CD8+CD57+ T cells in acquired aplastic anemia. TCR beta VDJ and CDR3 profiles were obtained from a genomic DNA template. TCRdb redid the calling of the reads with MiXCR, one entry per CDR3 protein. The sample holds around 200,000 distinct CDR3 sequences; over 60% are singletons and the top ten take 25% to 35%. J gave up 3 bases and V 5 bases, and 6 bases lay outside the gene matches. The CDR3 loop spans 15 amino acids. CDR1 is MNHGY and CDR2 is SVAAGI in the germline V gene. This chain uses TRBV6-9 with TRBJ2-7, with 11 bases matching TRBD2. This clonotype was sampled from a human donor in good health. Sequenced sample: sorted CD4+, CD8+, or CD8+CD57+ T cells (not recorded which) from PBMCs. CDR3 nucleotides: TGTGCCAGCAGTAACGCCGGGACTAGCGGCTACGAGCAGTACTTC. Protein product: CASSNAGTSGYEQYF.